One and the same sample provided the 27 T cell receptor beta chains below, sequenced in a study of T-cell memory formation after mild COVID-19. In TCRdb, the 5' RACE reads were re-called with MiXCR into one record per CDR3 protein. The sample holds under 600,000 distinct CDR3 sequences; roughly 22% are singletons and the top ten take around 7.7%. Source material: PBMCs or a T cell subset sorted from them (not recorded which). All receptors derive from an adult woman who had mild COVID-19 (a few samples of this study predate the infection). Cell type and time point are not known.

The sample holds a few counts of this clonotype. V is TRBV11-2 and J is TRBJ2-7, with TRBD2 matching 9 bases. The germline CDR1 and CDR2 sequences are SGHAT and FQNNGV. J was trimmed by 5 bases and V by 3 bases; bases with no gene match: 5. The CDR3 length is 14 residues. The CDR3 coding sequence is TGTGCCAGCAGCTTGGGGAGCGGGAGGAACGAGCAGTACTTC. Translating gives CASSLGSGRNEQYF.

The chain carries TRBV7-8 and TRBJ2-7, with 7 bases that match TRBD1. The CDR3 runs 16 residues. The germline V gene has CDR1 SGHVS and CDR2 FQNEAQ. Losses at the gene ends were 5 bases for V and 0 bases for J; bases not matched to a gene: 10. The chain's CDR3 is CASSLYRGVSSYEQYF. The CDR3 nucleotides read TGTGCCAGCAGCCTATACAGGGGCGTCAGCTCCTACGAGCAGTACTTC.

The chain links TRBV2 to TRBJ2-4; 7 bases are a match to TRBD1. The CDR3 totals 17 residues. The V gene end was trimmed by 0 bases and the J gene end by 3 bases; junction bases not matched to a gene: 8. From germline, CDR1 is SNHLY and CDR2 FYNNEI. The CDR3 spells CASSEARDSFVKNIQYF. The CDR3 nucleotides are TGTGCCAGCAGTGAAGCGAGGGACAGTTTCGTCAAAAACATTCAGTACTTC.

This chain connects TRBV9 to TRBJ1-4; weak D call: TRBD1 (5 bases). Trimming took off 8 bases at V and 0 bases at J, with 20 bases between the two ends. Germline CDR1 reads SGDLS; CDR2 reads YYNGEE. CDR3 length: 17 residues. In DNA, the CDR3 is TGTGCCAGTGGGGGTCGGCCTGACCGAGCAACTAATGAAAAACTGTTTTTT. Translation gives CASGGRPDRATNEKLFF.

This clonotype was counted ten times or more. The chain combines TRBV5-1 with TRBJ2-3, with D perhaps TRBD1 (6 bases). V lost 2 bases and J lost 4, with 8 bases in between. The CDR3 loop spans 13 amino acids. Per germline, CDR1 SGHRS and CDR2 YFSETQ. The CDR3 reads CASSLQGPDTQYF. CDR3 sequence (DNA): TGCGCCAGCAGCTTACAGGGTCCAGATACGCAGTATTTT.

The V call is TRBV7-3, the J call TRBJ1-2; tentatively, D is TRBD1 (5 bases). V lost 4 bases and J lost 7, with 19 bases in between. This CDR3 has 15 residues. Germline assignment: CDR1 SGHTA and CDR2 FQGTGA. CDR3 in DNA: TGTGCCAGCAGCTCCCTTGGGGGAGACCGAGTTGGCTACACCTTC. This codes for CASSSLGGDRVGYTF.

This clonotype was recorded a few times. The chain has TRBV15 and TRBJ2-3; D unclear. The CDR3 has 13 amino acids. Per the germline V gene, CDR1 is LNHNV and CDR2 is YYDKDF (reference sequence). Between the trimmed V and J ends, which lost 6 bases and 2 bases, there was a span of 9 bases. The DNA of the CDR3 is TGTGCCACCAGAGGAGATACCACAGATACGCAGTATTTT. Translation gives CATRGDTTDTQYF.

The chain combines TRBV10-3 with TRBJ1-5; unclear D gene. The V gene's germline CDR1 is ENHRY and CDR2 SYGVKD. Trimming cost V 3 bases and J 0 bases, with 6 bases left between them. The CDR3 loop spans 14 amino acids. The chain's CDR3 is CAISDTNSNQPQHF. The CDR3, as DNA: TGTGCCATCAGTGATACAAATAGCAATCAGCCCCAGCATTTT.

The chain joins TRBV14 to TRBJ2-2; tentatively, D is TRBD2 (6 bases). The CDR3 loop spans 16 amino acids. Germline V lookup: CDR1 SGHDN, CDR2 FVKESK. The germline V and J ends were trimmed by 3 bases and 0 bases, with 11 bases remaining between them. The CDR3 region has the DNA TGTGCCAGCAGCCATACCGGGACTTCGAACACCGGGGAGCTGTTTTTT. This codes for CASSHTGTSNTGELFF.

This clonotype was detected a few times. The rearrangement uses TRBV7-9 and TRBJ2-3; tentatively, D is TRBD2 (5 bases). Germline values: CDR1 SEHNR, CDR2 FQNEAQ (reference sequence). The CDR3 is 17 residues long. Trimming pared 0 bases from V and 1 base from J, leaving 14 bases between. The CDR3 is CASSLAPLASGTDTQYF. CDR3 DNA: TGTGCCAGCAGCTTAGCGCCCCTAGCTTCGGGCACAGATACGCAGTATTTT.

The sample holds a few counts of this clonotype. The CDR3 here is CASSQTGAETGELFF. CDR3 nucleotides: TGTGCCAGCAGCCAGACAGGGGCAGAAACCGGGGAGCTGTTTTTT. This chain connects TRBV7-8 to TRBJ2-2; 8 positions match TRBD1. From germline, CDR1 is SGHVS and CDR2 FQNEAQ. J gave up 5 bases and V 5 bases, and 7 bases lay outside the gene matches. The CDR3 spans 15 residues.

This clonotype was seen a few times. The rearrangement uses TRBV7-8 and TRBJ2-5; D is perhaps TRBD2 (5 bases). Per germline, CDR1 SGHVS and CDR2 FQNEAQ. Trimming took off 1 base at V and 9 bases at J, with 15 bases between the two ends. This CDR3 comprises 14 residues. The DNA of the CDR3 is TGTGCCAGCAGCTTAGGACTCGACACCGGGGCCCAGTACTTC. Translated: CASSLGLDTGAQYF.

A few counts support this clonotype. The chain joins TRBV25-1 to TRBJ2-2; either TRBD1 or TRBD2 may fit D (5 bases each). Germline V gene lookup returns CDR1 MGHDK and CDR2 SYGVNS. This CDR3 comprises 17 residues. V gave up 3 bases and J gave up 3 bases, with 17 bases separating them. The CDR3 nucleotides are TGTGCCAGCAGTGAGTCAGGGACGGTTCCGGACACCGGGGAGCTGTTTTTT. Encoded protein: CASSESGTVPDTGELFF. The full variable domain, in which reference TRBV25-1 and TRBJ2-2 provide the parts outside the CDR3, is EADIYQTPRYLVIGTGKKITLECSQTMGHDKMYWYQQDPGMELHLIHYSYGVNSTEKGDLSSESTVSRIRTEHFPLTLESARPSHTSQYLCASSESGTVPDTGELFFGEGSRLTVL.

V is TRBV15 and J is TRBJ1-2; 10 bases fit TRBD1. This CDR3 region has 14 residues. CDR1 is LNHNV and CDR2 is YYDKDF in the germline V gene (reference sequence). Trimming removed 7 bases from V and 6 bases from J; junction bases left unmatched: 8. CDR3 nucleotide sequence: TGTGCCACCACTGACAGGGGGCGAGTCCATGGCTACACCTTC. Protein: CATTDRGRVHGYTF.

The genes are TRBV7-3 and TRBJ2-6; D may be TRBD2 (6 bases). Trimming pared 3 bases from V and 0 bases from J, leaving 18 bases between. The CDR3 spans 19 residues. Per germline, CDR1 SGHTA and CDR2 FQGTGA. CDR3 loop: CASSFGQGGLSSGANVLTF. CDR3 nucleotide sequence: TGTGCCAGCAGCTTTGGTCAGGGAGGCCTATCCTCTGGGGCCAACGTCCTGACTTTC.

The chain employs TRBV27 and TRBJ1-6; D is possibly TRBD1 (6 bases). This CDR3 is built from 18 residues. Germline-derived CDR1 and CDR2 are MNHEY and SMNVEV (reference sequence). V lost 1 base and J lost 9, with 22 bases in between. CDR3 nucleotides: TGTGCCAGCAGTTTATTGTCCGTTTCGGGGGCAAAGGCTTCACCCCTCCACTTT. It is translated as CASSLLSVSGAKASPLHF.

The CDR3 bases are TGCAGCGTTGTTGGGCTAGCCGGAAAGGCGCAGTATTTT. Translated: CSVVGLAGKAQYF. V and J are TRBV29-1 and TRBJ2-3; possibly TRBD2 for D (5 bases). The V end lost 4 bases, the J end lost 10 bases, and 18 bases lay between the germline ends. This CDR3 has 13 amino acids. Germline V lookup: CDR1 SQVTM, CDR2 ANQGSEA.

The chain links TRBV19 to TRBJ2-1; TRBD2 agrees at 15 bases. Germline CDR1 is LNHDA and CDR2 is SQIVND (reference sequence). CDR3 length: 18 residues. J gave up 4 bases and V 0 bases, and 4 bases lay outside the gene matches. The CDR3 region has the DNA TGTGCCAGTAGTATAGACCGGACTAGCGGGAGGGCTTACAATGAGCAGTTCTTC. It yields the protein CASSIDRTSGRAYNEQFF.

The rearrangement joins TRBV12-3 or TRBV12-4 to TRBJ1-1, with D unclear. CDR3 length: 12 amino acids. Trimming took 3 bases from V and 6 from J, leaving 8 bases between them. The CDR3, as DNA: TGTGCCAGCAGTTTCAAGAGTGCTGAAGCTTTCTTT. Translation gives CASSFKSAEAFF.

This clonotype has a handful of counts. CDR3 residues: CASSVGGREQFF. The CDR3 DNA reads as TGTGCCAGCAGCGTCGGAGGGCGGGAGCAGTTCTTC. V usage is TRBV9 and J usage is TRBJ2-1; possible D gene TRBD2, 6 bases. The CDR3 runs to 12 residues. Germline CDR1 reads SGDLS; CDR2 reads YYNGEE. The V and J ends lost 2 bases and 10 bases respectively, with 10 bases between them.

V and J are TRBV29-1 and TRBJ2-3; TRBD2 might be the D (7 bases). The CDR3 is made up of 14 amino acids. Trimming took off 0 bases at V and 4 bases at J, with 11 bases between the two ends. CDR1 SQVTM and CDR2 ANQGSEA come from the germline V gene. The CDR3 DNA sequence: TGCAGCGTTGAAGAAGGGGGGAGGGCAGATACGCAGTATTTT. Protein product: CSVEEGGRADTQYF.

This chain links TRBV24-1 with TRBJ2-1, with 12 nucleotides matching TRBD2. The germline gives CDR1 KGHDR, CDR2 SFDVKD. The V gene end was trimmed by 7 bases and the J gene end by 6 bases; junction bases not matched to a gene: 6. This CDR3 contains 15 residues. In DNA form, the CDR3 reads TGTGCCACCAGCGAGGGGACTAGCGGGCTCAATGAGCAGTTCTTC. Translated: CATSEGTSGLNEQFF.

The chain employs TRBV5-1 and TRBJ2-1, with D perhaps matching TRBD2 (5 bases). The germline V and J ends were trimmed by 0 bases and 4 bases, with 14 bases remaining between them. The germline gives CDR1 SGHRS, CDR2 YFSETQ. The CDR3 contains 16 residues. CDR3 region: CASSLAEGGLYNEQFF. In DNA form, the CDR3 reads TGCGCCAGCAGCTTGGCCGAGGGCGGGCTGTACAATGAGCAGTTCTTC.

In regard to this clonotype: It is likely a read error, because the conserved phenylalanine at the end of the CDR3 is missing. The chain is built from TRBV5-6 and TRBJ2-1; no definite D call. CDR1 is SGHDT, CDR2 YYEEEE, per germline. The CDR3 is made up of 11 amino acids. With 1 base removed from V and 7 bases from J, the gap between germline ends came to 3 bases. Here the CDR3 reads CASSLINEQFV. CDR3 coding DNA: TGTGCCAGCAGCTTGATAAATGAGCAGTTCGTC.

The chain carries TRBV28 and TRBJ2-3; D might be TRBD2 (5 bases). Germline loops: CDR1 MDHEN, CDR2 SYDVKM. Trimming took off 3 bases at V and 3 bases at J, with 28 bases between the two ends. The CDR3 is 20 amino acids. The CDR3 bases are TGTGCCAGCAGTTTTTCCTATCGCGACTATGCGAAGGGCCTGACAGATACGCAGTATTTT. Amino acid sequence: CASSFSYRDYAKGLTDTQYF.

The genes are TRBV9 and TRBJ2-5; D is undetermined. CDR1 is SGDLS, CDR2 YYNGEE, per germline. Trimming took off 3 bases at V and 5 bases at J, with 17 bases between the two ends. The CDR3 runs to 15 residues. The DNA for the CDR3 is TGTGCCAGCAGCGGTGGGGTCAGTGAAGGTGAGACCCAGTACTTC. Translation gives CASSGGVSEGETQYF.

The CDR3 spells CASMLEGSSYNEQFF. The CDR3 bases are TGTGCCAGCATGCTTGAGGGGAGTTCCTACAATGAGCAGTTCTTC. The gene calls are TRBV2 and TRBJ2-1; the D gene could be TRBD1 or TRBD2 (5 bases each). Per the germline V gene, CDR1 is SNHLY and CDR2 is FYNNEI. The V end was cut by 7 bases, the J end by 1 base, with 14 bases between. The CDR3 consists of 15 residues.